The rows below give T cell receptor beta chains drawn from one sample of a study of CD8+ T cells in alopecia areata. Clones were read by immunoSEQ multiplex PCR, and TCRdb kept only the in-frame ones, dropping some. The sample shows around 200,000 clones, roughly three fifths of them seen only once. This sample comprised CD4+ T cells sorted from blood, obtained at week 4, from a patient treated with tofacitinib. The receptors derive from a human donor with alopecia areata. The CDR3 runs from the conserved cysteine through the conserved F or W. The order of the fields is J gene, D gene, clone size, V gene, CDR3 DNA, CDR3 protein. A D gene is named only where the DNA matches it firmly. The size entry is marked missing in some rows and otherwise reads once, few, many or a size class.

J gene: TRBJ2-1; D gene: TRBD2; clone size: -; V gene: TRBV30; CDR3 DNA: TGTGCCTGGAATAGTGGCGGGAGGGCCTACAATGAGCAGTTCTTC; CDR3 protein: CAWNSGGRAYNEQFF
J gene: TRBJ1-1; D gene: TRBD1; clone size: -; V gene: TRBV18; CDR3 DNA: TGTGCCAGCTCACCATTAGGGACAGGGGGGCGCACTGAAGCTTTCTTT; CDR3 protein: CASSPLGTGGRTEAFF
J gene: TRBJ2-2; D gene: -; clone size: -; V gene: TRBV29-1; CDR3 DNA: TGCAGCCTAAGGAGGGGCGGGGAGCTGTTTTTT; CDR3 protein: CSLRRGGELFF
J gene: TRBJ2-2; D gene: -; clone size: -; V gene: TRBV15; CDR3 DNA: TGTGCCACCTACCTGGGGGGACGGACGAACACCGGGGAGCTGTTTTTT; CDR3 protein: CATYLGGRTNTGELFF
J gene: TRBJ1-5; D gene: -; clone size: -; V gene: TRBV15; CDR3 DNA: TGTGCCACCAGCAGAGATGGGTCAGTGGGGGCCCTCCATTTT; CDR3 protein: CATSRDGSVGALHF
J gene: TRBJ2-1; D gene: -; clone size: -; V gene: TRBV19; CDR3 DNA: TGTGCCAGTAGGTGGCTCGGTGAGGGTGAGCAGTTCTTC; CDR3 protein: CASRWLGEGEQFF
J gene: TRBJ1-5; D gene: -; clone size: -; V gene: TRBV28; CDR3 DNA: TGTGCCAGCAGTTCCTCGGATAGCAATCAGCCCCAGCATTTT; CDR3 protein: CASSSSDSNQPQHF
J gene: TRBJ2-3; D gene: -; clone size: -; V gene: TRBV29-1; CDR3 DNA: TGCAGCGTTCTTCTCCTGGATACGCAGTATTTT; CDR3 protein: CSVLLLDTQYF
J gene: TRBJ1-2; D gene: -; clone size: -; V gene: TRBV7-2; CDR3 DNA: TGTGCCAGCAGCTATCGGGGTACAAACTATGGCTACACCTTC; CDR3 protein: CASSYRGTNYGYTF
J gene: TRBJ1-6; D gene: -; clone size: -; V gene: TRBV10-2; CDR3 DNA: TGCGCCAGCAGTGAGTCGCGCCAGTCACCCCTCCACTTT; CDR3 protein: CASSESRQSPLHF
J gene: TRBJ1-2; D gene: TRBD1; clone size: -; V gene: TRBV27; CDR3 DNA: TGTGCCAGCAGTTTGGGGGGGACAGGAATGTATGGCTACACCTTC; CDR3 protein: CASSLGGTGMYGYTF
J gene: TRBJ1-1; D gene: -; clone size: -; V gene: TRBV29-1; CDR3 DNA: TGCAGCACCGAGGGCAGGTTACCAGTATGGACTGAAGCTTTCTTT; CDR3 protein: CSTEGRLPVWTEAFF
J gene: TRBJ2-2; D gene: -; clone size: few; V gene: TRBV29-1; CDR3 DNA: TGCAGCGTCCTGAACACCGGGGAGCTGTTTTTT; CDR3 protein: CSVLNTGELFF
J gene: TRBJ1-2; D gene: TRBD1; clone size: once; V gene: TRBV18; CDR3 DNA: TGTGCCAGCTCACCACCGCAGACAGGGCTTCGCTACACCTTC; CDR3 protein: CASSPPQTGLRYTF
J gene: TRBJ2-3; D gene: TRBD2; clone size: -; V gene: TRBV4-2; CDR3 DNA: TGTGCCAGCAGCCGACTAGCGGGAGCGGTGAGGACAGATACGCAGTATTTT; CDR3 protein: CASSRLAGAVRTDTQYF
J gene: TRBJ1-1; D gene: -; clone size: -; V gene: TRBV30; CDR3 DNA: TGTGCCGGCTTCAGGGAGAACACTGAAGCTTTCTTT; CDR3 protein: CAGFRENTEAFF
J gene: TRBJ2-7; D gene: TRBD2; clone size: -; V gene: TRBV2; CDR3 DNA: TGTGCCAGCACCAAACTAGCGGGAGGGGGCGAGCAGTACTTC; CDR3 protein: CASTKLAGGGEQYF
J gene: TRBJ1-5; D gene: -; clone size: -; V gene: TRBV6-6; CDR3 DNA: TGTGCCAGCAGTCCGGGCAGGGGCCCTAATCAGCCCCAGCATTTT; CDR3 protein: CASSPGRGPNQPQHF
J gene: TRBJ2-5; D gene: TRBD2; clone size: -; V gene: TRBV29-1; CDR3 DNA: TGCAGCGTTGCAACTAGCGGGAGTAAGGCACGAGAGACCCAGTACTTC; CDR3 protein: CSVATSGSKARETQYF
J gene: TRBJ2-7; D gene: -; clone size: -; V gene: TRBV11-2; CDR3 DNA: TGTGCCAGCAGCTTTTTGGCGGAGCAGTACTTC; CDR3 protein: CASSFLAEQYF
J gene: TRBJ2-7; D gene: -; clone size: few; V gene: TRBV7-2; CDR3 DNA: TGTGCCAGCAGCTTAGCGAGGGGCCACGAGCAGTACTTC; CDR3 protein: CASSLARGHEQYF
J gene: TRBJ2-3; D gene: -; clone size: -; V gene: TRBV29-1; CDR3 DNA: TGCAGCGTGAGCAGAGGCAGCTCTAGCACAGATACGCAGTATTTT; CDR3 protein: CSVSRGSSSTDTQYF
J gene: TRBJ1-1; D gene: TRBD1; clone size: -; V gene: TRBV7-2; CDR3 DNA: TGTGCCAGCAGCCCGCCGACAGGGTTATCCATGAACACTGAAGCTTTCTTT; CDR3 protein: CASSPPTGLSMNTEAFF
J gene: TRBJ2-1; D gene: -; clone size: -; V gene: TRBV20-1; CDR3 DNA: TGCAGTGCTATGGGTCGGAATGAGCAGTTCTTC; CDR3 protein: CSAMGRNEQFF
J gene: TRBJ1-2; D gene: -; clone size: few; V gene: TRBV29-1; CDR3 DNA: TGCAGCGTTGCCAGGGCCCTTCCCGCCTATGGCTACACCTTC; CDR3 protein: CSVARALPAYGYTF
J gene: TRBJ1-2; D gene: TRBD1; clone size: -; V gene: TRBV4-1; CDR3 DNA: TGCGCCAGCAGCCAAGGGGCGACAGGGTATGGCTACACCTTC; CDR3 protein: CASSQGATGYGYTF
J gene: TRBJ1-2; D gene: TRBD1; clone size: -; V gene: TRBV23-1; CDR3 DNA: TGCGCCAGCAGTCAACAGGGGGCGTTGGATTATGGCTACACCTTC; CDR3 protein: CASSQQGALDYGYTF
J gene: TRBJ2-3; D gene: -; clone size: -; V gene: TRBV30; CDR3 DNA: TGTGCCTGGAGTGTAACTAGCTTGACAGATACGCAGTATTTT; CDR3 protein: CAWSVTSLTDTQYF
J gene: TRBJ2-2; D gene: -; clone size: once; V gene: TRBV7-6; CDR3 DNA: TGTGCCAGCAGCTTTGGGCCCCAAAACACCGGGGAGCTGTTTTTT; CDR3 protein: CASSFGPQNTGELFF
J gene: TRBJ2-5; D gene: -; clone size: -; V gene: TRBV29-1; CDR3 DNA: TGCAGCGTTCGATATACAGGGTTATCGGAGACCCAGTACTTC; CDR3 protein: CSVRYTGLSETQYF
J gene: TRBJ2-6; D gene: TRBD2; clone size: few; V gene: TRBV23-1; CDR3 DNA: TGCGCCAGCGTTCCTGGGGGGGTGCCAGGGGCCAACGTCCTGACTTTC; CDR3 protein: CASVPGGVPGANVLTF
J gene: TRBJ1-3; D gene: -; clone size: once; V gene: TRBV2; CDR3 DNA: TGTGCCAGCAACCAAATCAGAGGGGGAAACACCATATATTTT; CDR3 protein: CASNQIRGGNTIYF
J gene: TRBJ2-2; D gene: -; clone size: few; V gene: TRBV10-3; CDR3 DNA: TGTGCCACCAGGGACACTAGAGGGGAGCTGTTTTTT; CDR3 protein: CATRDTRGELFF
J gene: TRBJ1-1; D gene: -; clone size: -; V gene: TRBV27; CDR3 DNA: TGTGCCAGCAGTCTCAACCGGGGCTGGGGGAACACTGAAGCTTTCTTT; CDR3 protein: CASSLNRGWGNTEAFF
J gene: TRBJ2-5; D gene: TRBD1; clone size: -; V gene: TRBV29-1; CDR3 DNA: TGCAGCGTTGTGGGACAGGGTTACCAAGAGACCCAGTACTTC; CDR3 protein: CSVVGQGYQETQYF
J gene: TRBJ1-1; D gene: -; clone size: -; V gene: TRBV6-5; CDR3 DNA: TGTGCCAGCAGTTTGCTCACCGGGGCGGAAGCTTTCTTT; CDR3 protein: CASSLLTGAEAFF
J gene: TRBJ2-7; D gene: TRBD2; clone size: -; V gene: TRBV5-1; CDR3 DNA: TGCGCCAGCAGCTTGGGGGGACTAGCCGGTACCTACGAGCAGTACTTC; CDR3 protein: CASSLGGLAGTYEQYF
J gene: TRBJ2-2; D gene: -; clone size: -; V gene: TRBV19; CDR3 DNA: TGTGCCAGCAGGGAGAGTGACACCGGGGAGCTGTTTTTT; CDR3 protein: CASRESDTGELFF
J gene: TRBJ2-6; D gene: -; clone size: -; V gene: TRBV21-1; CDR3 DNA: TGTGCCAGCAGCCCCCGCTTCGTCACTAGCGGGACGTGGAGCTCTGGGGCCAACGTCCTGACTTTC; CDR3 protein: CASSPRFVTSGTWSSGANVLTF
J gene: TRBJ2-6; D gene: TRBD2; clone size: few; V gene: TRBV7-2; CDR3 DNA: TGTGCCAGCAGCTTAGTTCTAGCGGGGGCCTCTGGGGCCAACGTCCTGACTTTC; CDR3 protein: CASSLVLAGASGANVLTF
J gene: TRBJ2-5; D gene: -; clone size: -; V gene: TRBV15; CDR3 DNA: TGTGCCACCAGCAGAGACTCCGCAGGTGGGGAGACCCAGTACTTC; CDR3 protein: CATSRDSAGGETQYF
J gene: TRBJ2-7; D gene: -; clone size: -; V gene: TRBV18; CDR3 DNA: TGTGCCAGCTCACCATCCCCAGGAACCTACGAGCAGTACTTC; CDR3 protein: CASSPSPGTYEQYF
J gene: TRBJ2-6; D gene: -; clone size: -; V gene: TRBV29-1; CDR3 DNA: TGCAGCGTTTCCGTCTCTGGGGCCAACGTCCTGACTTTC; CDR3 protein: CSVSVSGANVLTF
J gene: TRBJ1-2; D gene: TRBD1; clone size: once; V gene: TRBV18; CDR3 DNA: TGTGCCAGCTCACTGGACAGGGACAACTATGGCTACACCTTC; CDR3 protein: CASSLDRDNYGYTF
J gene: TRBJ1-2; D gene: -; clone size: -; V gene: TRBV29-1; CDR3 DNA: TGCAGCGTTGGCCGGACAGACTCACTCTATGGCTACACCTTC; CDR3 protein: CSVGRTDSLYGYTF
J gene: TRBJ2-5; D gene: TRBD1; clone size: -; V gene: TRBV6-6; CDR3 DNA: TGTGCTACCCTGGACAGGGGTCCGGAGACCCAGTACTTC; CDR3 protein: CATLDRGPETQYF
J gene: TRBJ2-5; D gene: -; clone size: -; V gene: TRBV25-1; CDR3 DNA: TGTGCCAGCAGTGATGTCTTGGCAGCCGGGACCCAGTACTTC; CDR3 protein: CASSDVLAAGTQYF
J gene: TRBJ2-5; D gene: TRBD1; clone size: many; V gene: TRBV9; CDR3 DNA: TGTGCCAGCAGCGTAGGAGTGGGACAGGCCCAAGAGACCCAGTACTTC; CDR3 protein: CASSVGVGQAQETQYF